The subject of this entry is one TCR beta chain. Its antigen is currently not known. Base-call qualities are not available, and no considerably larger clone is one nucleotide away. These data come from a study of blood T cell repertoires in COVID-19 (dated by TCRdb to 2018 to 2021). With respect to the entire study: Collaborator samples came from the United States, Italy and Spain and covered acute and convalescent phases of COVID-19. The prospective study material was composed of cDNA or gDNA derived from T cells, B-cell-depleted T cells, or PBMCs. Subjects who had been exposed to COVID-19, were actively infected with it, or had recovered from it provided the deeply sampled blood TCRbeta repertoires that made up the dataset. The repertoires were released in a freely available public database meant as a resource for research on the immune response to SARS-CoV-2. The samples were drawn from two sources: the first 160 participants of the ongoing ImmuneRACE study, and over 950 subjects contributed by 6 global collaborators. Nearly every sample came with metadata listing a de-identified subject ID, COVID-19 status, age in years and sex. HLA class I and class II types, where available, came from metadata supplied by the sample provider rather than from assay-based typing. What the research found in general, with its limitations: How much clinical and demographic metadata was included differed by source and by participant, and the metadata was provided uncurated.

The immunoSEQ Assay, a bias-controlled multiplex PCR, was used to amplify TCRbeta CDR3 regions from genomic DNA. In the authors' own workflow: Nucleated cell counts per sample were estimated from amplification of reference gene primers within the assay. Sequence reads were collapsed and filtered to measure the absolute abundance of every unique TCRbeta CDR3 rearrangement. For each sample, productive Simpson clonality was calculated as the square root of Simpson's diversity index across productive rearrangements. Here the immuneACCESS table is served through TCRdb, limited to in-frame sequences with V and J called. Missing clones are a known gap in these copies; in checked studies unresolved V genes cover under half, and the rest lacks a known reason. V, J and clone size derive from that table, while D and trimming were established from the DNA sequence. The sample has around 200,000 clones on record, roughly 89% of them singletons. The ten largest clonotypes hold around 2.3% of the sample.

Participants in the prospective study were aged about 18 to 95 years, lived in approximately 26 United States geographic areas, and enrolled through a virtual design. In the prospective study, cohorts were assigned on the basis of participant-reported clinical history obtained from a screening survey and a study questionnaire. Mobile phlebotomists in the prospective study collected whole blood, serum and a nasopharyngeal or oropharyngeal swab from every participant. Additional blood draws and questionnaires over an approximately 2-month period could optionally be provided by prospective study participants. Blood samples from the prospective study were shipped frozen or at room temperature prior to DNA extraction. Per the germline V gene (reference sequence), SEHNR is the CDR1 and FQNEAQ is the CDR2. The CDR3 goes from the cysteine to the phenylalanine over 11 residues. The DNA shown is the 33-base CDR3, in frame from base 1. A distance of 11 bases separates the germline ends of V and J, which lose 8 bases and 9 bases respectively.

Sequencing was performed on PBMCs or T cells enriched from blood (not recorded which). This clonotype originated in a woman in her 40s with acute COVID-19. The chain is encoded by TRBV7-9 joined to TRBJ2-1; possibly the D gene is TRBD2, per 5 matching bases. The CDR3 reads as follows: CASLVAGEQFF. Read as DNA, the sequence is TGTGCCAGCCTTGTGGCGGGTGAGCAGTTCTTC.